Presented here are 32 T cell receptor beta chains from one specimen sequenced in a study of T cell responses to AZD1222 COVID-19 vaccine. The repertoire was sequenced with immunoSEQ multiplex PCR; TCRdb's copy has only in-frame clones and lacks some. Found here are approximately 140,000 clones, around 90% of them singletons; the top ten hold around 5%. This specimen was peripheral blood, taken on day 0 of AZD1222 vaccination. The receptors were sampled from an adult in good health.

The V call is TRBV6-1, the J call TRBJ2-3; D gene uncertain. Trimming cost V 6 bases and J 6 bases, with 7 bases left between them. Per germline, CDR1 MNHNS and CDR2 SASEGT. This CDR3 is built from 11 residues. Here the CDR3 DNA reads TGTGCCAGCAGCCCCCGCGATACGCAGTATTTT. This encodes CASSPRDTQYF.

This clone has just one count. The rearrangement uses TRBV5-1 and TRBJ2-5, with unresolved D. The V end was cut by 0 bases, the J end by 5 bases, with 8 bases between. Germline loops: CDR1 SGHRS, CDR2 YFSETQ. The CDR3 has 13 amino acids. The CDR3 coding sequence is TGCGCCAGCAGCTTGGGAGCGAGCGAGACCCAGTACTTC. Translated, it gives CASSLGASETQYF.

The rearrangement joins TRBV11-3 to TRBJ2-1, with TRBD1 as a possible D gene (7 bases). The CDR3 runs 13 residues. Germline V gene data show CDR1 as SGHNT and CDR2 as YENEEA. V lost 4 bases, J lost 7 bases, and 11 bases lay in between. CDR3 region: CASSSRGRNEQFF. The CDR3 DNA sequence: TGTGCCAGCAGCTCCAGGGGGAGGAATGAGCAGTTCTTC.

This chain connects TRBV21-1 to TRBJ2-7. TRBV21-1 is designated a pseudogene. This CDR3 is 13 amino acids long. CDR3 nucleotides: TGTGCCAGGGGGGGCCGCCGGCCCTACGAGCAGTACTTC. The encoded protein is CARGGRRPYEQYF.

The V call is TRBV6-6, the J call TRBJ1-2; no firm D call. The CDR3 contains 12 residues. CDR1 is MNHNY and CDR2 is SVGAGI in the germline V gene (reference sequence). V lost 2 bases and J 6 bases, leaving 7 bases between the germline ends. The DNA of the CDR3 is TGTGCCAGCAGTTACGCGTCAGATGGCTACACCTTC. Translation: CASSYASDGYTF.

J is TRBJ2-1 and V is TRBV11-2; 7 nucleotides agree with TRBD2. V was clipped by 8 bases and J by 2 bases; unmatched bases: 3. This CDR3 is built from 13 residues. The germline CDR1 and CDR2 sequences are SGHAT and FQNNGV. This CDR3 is CASAGLAYNEQFF. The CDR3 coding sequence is TGTGCCAGCGCAGGACTAGCCTACAATGAGCAGTTCTTC. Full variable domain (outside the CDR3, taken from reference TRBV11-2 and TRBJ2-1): EAGVAQSPRYKIIEKRQSVAFWCNPISGHATLYWYQQILGQGPKLLIQFQNNGVVDDSQLPKDRFSAERLKGVDSTLKIQPAKLEDSAVYLCASAGLAYNEQFFGPGTRLTVL.

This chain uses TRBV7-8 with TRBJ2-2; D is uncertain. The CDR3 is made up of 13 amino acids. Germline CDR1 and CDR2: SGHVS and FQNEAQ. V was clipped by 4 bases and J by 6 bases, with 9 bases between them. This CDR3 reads CASSSRMAGELFF. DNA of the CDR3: TGTGCCAGCAGCTCGCGGATGGCCGGGGAGCTGTTTTTT.

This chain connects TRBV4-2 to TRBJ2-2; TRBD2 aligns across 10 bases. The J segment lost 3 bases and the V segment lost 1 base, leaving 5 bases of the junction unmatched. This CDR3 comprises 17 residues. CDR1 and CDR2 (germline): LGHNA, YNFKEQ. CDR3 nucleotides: TGTGCCAGCAGCCAAGCTGGAGCGGGAGGGTACACCGGGGAGCTGTTTTTT. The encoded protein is CASSQAGAGGYTGELFF.

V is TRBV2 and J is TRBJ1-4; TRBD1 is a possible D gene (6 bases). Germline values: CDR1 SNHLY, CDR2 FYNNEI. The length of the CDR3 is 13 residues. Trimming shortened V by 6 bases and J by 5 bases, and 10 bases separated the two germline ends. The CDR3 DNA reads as TGTGCCAGCAGAAGGGGGGGAAATGAAAAACTGTTTTTT. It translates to CASRRGGNEKLFF.

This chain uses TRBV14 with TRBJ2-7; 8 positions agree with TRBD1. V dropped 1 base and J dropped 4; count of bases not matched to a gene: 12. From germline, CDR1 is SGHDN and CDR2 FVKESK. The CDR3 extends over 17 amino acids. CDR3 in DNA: TGTGCCAGCAGCCAAGCCTTATCCAGGACAGGGCTTTACGAGCAGTACTTC. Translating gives CASSQALSRTGLYEQYF.

DNA of the CDR3: TGTGCCAGCTCACCTGGGCACACAGATACGCAGTATTTT. The encoded protein is CASSPGHTDTQYF. The chain employs TRBV18 and TRBJ2-3; D not certain. The CDR3 covers 13 residues. Germline CDR1 and CDR2: KGHSH and LQKENI. V lost 3 bases to trimming and J lost 2 bases, with 6 bases between them.

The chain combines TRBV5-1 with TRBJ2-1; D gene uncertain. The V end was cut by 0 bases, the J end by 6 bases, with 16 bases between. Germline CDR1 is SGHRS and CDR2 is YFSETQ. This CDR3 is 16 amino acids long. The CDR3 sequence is CASSLDTLATANEQFF. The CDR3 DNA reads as TGCGCCAGCAGCTTGGATACGTTAGCTACGGCCAATGAGCAGTTCTTC.

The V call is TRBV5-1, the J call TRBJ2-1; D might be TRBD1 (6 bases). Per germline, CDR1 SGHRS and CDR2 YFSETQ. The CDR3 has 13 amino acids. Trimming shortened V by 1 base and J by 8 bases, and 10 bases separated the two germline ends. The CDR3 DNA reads TGCGCCAGCAGCTTGACAGGGACGTATGAGCAGTTCTTC. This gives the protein CASSLTGTYEQFF. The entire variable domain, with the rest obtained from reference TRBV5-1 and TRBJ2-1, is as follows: KAGVTQTPRYLIKTRGQQVTLSCSPISGHRSVSWYQQTPGQGLQFLFEYFSETQRNKGNFPGRFSGRQFSNSRSEMNVSTLELGDSALYLCASSLTGTYEQFFGPGTRLTVL.

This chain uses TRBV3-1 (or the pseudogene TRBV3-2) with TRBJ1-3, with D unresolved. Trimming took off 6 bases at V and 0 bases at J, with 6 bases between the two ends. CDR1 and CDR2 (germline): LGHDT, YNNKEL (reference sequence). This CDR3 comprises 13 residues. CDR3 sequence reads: CASSRLSGNTIYF. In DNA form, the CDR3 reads TGTGCCAGCAGTCGACTCTCTGGAAACACCATATATTTT.

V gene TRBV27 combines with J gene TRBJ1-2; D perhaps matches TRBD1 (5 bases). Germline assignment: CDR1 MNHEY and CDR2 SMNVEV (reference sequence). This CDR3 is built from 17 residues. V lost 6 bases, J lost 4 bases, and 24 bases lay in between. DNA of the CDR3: TGTGCCAGCAGCACCCTCCCCAGGGCCACACCTGTCTATGGCTACACCTTC. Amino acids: CASSTLPRATPVYGYTF.

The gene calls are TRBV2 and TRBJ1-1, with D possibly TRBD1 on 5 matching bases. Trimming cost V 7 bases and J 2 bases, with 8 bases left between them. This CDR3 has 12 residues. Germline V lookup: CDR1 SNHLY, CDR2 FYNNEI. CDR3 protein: CASKQDNTEAFF. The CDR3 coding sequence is TGTGCCAGCAAACAGGACAACACTGAAGCTTTCTTT.

CDR3 sequence: CASRAGVTEAFF. DNA for the CDR3: TGTGCCAGCAGAGCAGGGGTCACTGAAGCTTTCTTT. The V and J genes are TRBV6-5 and TRBJ1-1, with D perhaps matching TRBD1 (6 bases). The CDR3 spans 12 residues. Germline V gene lookup returns CDR1 MNHEY and CDR2 SVGAGI. V lost 6 bases and J lost 4, with 9 bases in between.

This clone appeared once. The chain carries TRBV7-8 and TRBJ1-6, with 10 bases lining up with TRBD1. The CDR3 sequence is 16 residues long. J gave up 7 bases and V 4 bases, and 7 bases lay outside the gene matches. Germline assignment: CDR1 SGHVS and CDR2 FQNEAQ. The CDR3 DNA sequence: TGTGCCAGCAGCTCCTCCGGGACAGGGGCCAATTCACCCCTCCACTTT. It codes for CASSSSGTGANSPLHF.

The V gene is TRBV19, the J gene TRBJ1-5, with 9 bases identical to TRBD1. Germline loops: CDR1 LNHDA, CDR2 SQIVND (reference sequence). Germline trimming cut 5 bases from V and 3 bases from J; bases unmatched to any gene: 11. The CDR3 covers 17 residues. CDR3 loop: CASSSPGQGGVNQPQHF. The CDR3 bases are TGTGCCAGTAGTTCCCCGGGACAGGGTGGGGTCAATCAGCCCCAGCATTTT.

The CDR3 bases are TGTGCCAGCAGAAGGGACAGCAAGTATGGCTACACCTTC. It specifies CASRRDSKYGYTF. The chain carries TRBV7-9 and TRBJ1-2; TRBD1 agrees at 7 bases. The length of the CDR3 is 13 residues. The germline V gene has CDR1 SEHNR and CDR2 FQNEAQ (reference sequence). The ends lost 6 bases at V and 5 bases at J; junction bases unmatched: 6.

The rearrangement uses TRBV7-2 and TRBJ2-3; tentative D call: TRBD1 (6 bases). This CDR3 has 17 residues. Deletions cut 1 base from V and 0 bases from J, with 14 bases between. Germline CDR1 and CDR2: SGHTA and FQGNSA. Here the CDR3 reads CASSLVGGVTSTDTQYF. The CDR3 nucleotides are TGTGCCAGCAGCTTAGTTGGGGGCGTCACCAGCACAGATACGCAGTATTTT.

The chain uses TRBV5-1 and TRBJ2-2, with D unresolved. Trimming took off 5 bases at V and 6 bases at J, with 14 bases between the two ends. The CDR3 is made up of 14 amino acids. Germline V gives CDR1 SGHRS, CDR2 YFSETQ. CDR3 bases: TGCGCCAGCAGGATCGGGCCTGAGCCCGGGGAGCTGTTTTTT. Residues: CASRIGPEPGELFF.

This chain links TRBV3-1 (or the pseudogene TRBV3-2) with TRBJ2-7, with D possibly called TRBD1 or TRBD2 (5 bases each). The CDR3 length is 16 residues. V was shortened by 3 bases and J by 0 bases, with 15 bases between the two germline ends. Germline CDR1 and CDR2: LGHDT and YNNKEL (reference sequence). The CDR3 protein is CASSHPGRRGSYEQYF. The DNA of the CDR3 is TGTGCCAGCAGCCACCCGGGGCGCCGGGGCTCCTACGAGCAGTACTTC.

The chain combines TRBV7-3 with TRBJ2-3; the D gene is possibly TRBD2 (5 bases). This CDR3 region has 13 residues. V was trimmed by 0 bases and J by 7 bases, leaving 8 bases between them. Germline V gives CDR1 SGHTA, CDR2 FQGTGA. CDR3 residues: CASSLTRAYTQYF. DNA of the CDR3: TGTGCCAGCAGCTTAACGAGGGCGTATACGCAGTATTTT.

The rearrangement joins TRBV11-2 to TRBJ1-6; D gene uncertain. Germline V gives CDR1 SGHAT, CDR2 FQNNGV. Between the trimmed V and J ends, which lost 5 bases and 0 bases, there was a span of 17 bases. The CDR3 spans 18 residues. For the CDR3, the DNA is TGTGCCAGCAGCGACACCGTTCGTCAAAGCTCCTATAATTCACCCCTCCACTTT. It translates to CASSDTVRQSSYNSPLHF.

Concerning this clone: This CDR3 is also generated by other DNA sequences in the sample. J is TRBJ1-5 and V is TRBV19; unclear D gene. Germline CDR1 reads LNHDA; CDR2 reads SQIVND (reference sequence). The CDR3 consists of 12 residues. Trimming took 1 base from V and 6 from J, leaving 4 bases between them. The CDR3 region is CASSIGFQPQHF. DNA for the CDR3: TGTGCCAGTAGTATAGGGTTTCAGCCCCAGCATTTT.

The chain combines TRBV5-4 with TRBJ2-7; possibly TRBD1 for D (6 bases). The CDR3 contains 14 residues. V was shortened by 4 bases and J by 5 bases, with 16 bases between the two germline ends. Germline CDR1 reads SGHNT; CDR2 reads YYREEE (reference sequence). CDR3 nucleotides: TGTGCCAGCAGCGACAAGTCTGGGGGCGACGAGCAGTACTTC. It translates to CASSDKSGGDEQYF.

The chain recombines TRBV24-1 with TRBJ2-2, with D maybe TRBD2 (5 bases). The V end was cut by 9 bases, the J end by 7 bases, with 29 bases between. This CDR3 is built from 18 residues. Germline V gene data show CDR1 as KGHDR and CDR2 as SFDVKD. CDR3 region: CATANPSGRGKRSGELFF. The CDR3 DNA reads TGTGCCACCGCAAACCCTTCCGGACGGGGAAAACGGAGCGGGGAGCTGTTTTTT.

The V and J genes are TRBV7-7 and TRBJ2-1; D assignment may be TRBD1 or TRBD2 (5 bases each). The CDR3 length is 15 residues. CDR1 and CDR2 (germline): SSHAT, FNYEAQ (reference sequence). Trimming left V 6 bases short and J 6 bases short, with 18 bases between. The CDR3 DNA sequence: TGTGCCAGCAGTCAGACCGGGGCCACGGGCAATGAGCAGTTCTTC. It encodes CASSQTGATGNEQFF.

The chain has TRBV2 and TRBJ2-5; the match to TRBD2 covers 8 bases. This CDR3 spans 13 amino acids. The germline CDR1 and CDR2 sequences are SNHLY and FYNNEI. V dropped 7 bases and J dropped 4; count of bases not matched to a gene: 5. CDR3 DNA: TGTGCCAGCACGGGGGGGATCCGAGAGACCCAGTACTTC. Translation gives CASTGGIRETQYF.

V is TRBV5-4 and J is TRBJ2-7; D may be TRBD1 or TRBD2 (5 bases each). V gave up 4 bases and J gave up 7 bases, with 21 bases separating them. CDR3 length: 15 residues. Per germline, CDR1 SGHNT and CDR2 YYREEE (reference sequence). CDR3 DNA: TGTGCCAGCAGCCCACAAATCACCGCCGAGGGGGAGCAGTACTTC. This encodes CASSPQITAEGEQYF. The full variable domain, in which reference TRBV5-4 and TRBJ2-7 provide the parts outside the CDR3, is ETGVTQSPTHLIKTRGQQVTLRCSSQSGHNTVSWYQQALGQGPQFIFQYYREEENGRGNFPPRFSGLQFPNYSSELNVNALELDDSALYLCASSPQITAEGEQYFGPGTRLTVT.

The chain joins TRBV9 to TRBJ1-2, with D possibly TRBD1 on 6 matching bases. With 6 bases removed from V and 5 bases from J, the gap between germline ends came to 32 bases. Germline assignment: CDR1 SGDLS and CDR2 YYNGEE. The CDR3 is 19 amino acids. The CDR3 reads CASTPYWTAIRDRRYGYTF. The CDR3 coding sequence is TGTGCCAGCACCCCGTATTGGACAGCCATCAGGGATAGGCGGTATGGCTACACCTTC.